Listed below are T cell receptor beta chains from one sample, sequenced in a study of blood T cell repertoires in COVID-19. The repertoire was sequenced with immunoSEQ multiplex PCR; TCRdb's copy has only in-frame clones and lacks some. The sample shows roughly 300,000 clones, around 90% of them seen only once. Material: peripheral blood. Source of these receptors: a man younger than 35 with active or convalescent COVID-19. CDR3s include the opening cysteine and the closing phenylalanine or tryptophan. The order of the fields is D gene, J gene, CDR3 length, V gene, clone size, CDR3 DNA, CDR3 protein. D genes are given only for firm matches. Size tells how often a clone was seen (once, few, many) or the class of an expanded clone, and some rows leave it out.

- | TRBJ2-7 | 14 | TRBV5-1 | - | TGCGCCAGCGGGGGGGGCCTGCATCCCTACGAGCAGTACTTC | CASGGGLHPYEQYF
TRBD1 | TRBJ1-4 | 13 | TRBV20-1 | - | TGCAGTGCTAGTTACAGGGGTTCTGAAAAACTGTTTTTT | CSASYRGSEKLFF
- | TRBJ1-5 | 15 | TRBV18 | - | TGTGCCAGCTCTCAGGGCCAAAAAATAGGTCAGCCCCAGCATTTT | CASSQGQKIGQPQHF
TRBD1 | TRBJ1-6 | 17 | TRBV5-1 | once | TGCGCCAGCAGCTTGGAGATAACAGGGGTTGGCAATTCACCCCTCCACTTT | CASSLEITGVGNSPLHF
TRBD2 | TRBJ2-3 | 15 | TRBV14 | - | TGTGCCAGCAGCCGTCCAGCGGGGGGGTCAGATACGCAGTATTTT | CASSRPAGGSDTQYF
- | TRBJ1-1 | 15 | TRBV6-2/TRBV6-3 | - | TGTGCCAGCAGTTCGCTTCGCAGGGGGAACACTGAAGCTTTCTTT | CASSSLRRGNTEAFF
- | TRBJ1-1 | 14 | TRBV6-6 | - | TGTGCCAGCAGTCGATTAGCAGAGAACACTGAAGCTTTCTTT | CASSRLAENTEAFF
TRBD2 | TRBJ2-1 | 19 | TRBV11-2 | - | TGTGCCAGCAGCTTCGGTGGGGCTAGTAGCGGGGGCTCCTACAATGAGCAGTTCTTC | CASSFGGASSGGSYNEQFF
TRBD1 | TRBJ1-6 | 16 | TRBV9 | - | TGTGCCAGCAGCGTAGGGGGACAGGGATCGAATTCACCCCTCCACTTT | CASSVGGQGSNSPLHF
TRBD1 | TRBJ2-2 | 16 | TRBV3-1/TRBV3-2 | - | TGTGCCAGCAGCCTCGGGACAGAAGCGAACACCGGGGAGCTGTTTTTT | CASSLGTEANTGELFF
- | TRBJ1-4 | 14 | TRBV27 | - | TGTGCCAGCAGTCCCCCACCAGGGTCTGCAAAACTGTTTTTT | CASSPPPGSAKLFF
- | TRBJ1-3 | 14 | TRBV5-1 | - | TGCGCCAGCAGCCTTCCCTCCTCTGGAAACACCATATATTTT | CASSLPSSGNTIYF
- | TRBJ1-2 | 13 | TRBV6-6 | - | TGTGCCAGCAAAACGGACAGAGGAATTGGCTACACCTTC | CASKTDRGIGYTF
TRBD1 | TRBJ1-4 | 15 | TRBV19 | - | TGTGCCAGTAGTGGAACAGGGGGTCGGGGTGAAAAACTGTTTTTT | CASSGTGGRGEKLFF
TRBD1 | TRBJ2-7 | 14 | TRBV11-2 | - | TGTGCCAGCAGCTTCTCCTACGGGGACAGCGAGCAGTACTTC | CASSFSYGDSEQYF
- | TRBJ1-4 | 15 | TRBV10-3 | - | TGTGCCATCAGTGAGCTGGGCAGGCGTAATGAAAAACTGTTTTTT | CAISELGRRNEKLFF
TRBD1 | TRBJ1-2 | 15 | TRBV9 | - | TGTGCCAGCAGCGGGGGACAGGACCCGTATACAGGCTACACCTTC | CASSGGQDPYTGYTF
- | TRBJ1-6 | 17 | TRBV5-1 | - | TGCGCCAGCAGCCTCTCCTCTACTATTCTCCGGGATTCACCCCTCCACTTT | CASSLSSTILRDSPLHF
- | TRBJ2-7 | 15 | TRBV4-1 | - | TGCGCCAGCAGCCCCTGGTTACGGGTCAGTGGGGAGCAGTACTTC | CASSPWLRVSGEQYF
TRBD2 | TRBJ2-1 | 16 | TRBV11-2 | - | TGTGCCAGCAGCTCCGTTACTAGCGAGGACTACAATGAGCAGTTCTTC | CASSSVTSEDYNEQFF
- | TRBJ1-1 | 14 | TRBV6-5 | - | TGTGCCAGCAGTATAACGGGGATGAACACTGAAGCTTTCTTT | CASSITGMNTEAFF
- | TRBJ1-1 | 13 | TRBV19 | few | TGTGCCAGTAGTATGTTATTAGACACTGAAGCTTTCTTT | CASSMLLDTEAFF
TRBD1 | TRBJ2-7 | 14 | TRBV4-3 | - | TGCGCCAGCAACCCCGGGACAGGGTTCTCCGAGCAGTACTTC | CASNPGTGFSEQYF
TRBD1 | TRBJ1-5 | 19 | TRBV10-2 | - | TGCGCCAGCAGTACGAACAGGGGTTACCGCCCCGGGGGCAATCAGCCCCAGCATTTT | CASSTNRGYRPGGNQPQHF
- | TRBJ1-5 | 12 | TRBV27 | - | TGTGCCAGCGGGGGGGGAGGTCAGCCCCAGCATTTT | CASGGGGQPQHF
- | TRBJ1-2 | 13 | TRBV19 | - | TGTGCCAGTAGTATGAAAGGGGGCTATGGCTACACCTTC | CASSMKGGYGYTF
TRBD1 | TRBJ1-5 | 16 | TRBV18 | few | TGTGCCAGCTCACCACCATCGGGACAGGGGAATCAGCCCCAGCATTTT | CASSPPSGQGNQPQHF
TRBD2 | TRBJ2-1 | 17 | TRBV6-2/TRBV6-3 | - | TGTGCCAGCAGTTACTCCCGGGAGGGAAGCTCCTACAATGAGCAGTTCTTC | CASSYSREGSSYNEQFF
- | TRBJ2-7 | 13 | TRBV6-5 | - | TGTGCCAGCAGTAAGGTAGCAGACTACGAGCAGTACTTC | CASSKVADYEQYF
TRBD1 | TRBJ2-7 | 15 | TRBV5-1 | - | TGCGCCAGCAGCTCTCGGACAGGTGATAACTACGAGCAGTACTTC | CASSSRTGDNYEQYF
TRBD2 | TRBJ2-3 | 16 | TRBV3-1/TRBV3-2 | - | TGTGCCAGCAGCGAACCTAGCGGGGGGGTTACAGATACGCAGTATTTT | CASSEPSGGVTDTQYF
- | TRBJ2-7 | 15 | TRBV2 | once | TGTGCCAGCAGGGACCCGCGGGGCCTACCCTACGAGCAGTACTTC | CASRDPRGLPYEQYF
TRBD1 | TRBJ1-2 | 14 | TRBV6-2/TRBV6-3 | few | TGTGCCAGCAGTTACCCCGGGACAGACTATGGCTACACCTTC | CASSYPGTDYGYTF
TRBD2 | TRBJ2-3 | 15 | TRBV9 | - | TGTGCCAGCAGCCCCTCCGGGACTACCCCAGATACGCAGTATTTT | CASSPSGTTPDTQYF
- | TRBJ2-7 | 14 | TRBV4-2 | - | TGTGCCAGCAGCCAAGATCAGGGATACTACGAGCAGTACTTC | CASSQDQGYYEQYF
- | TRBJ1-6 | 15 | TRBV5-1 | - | TGCGCCAGCAGCTTAAATGATCAGGGAGGTTCACCCCTCCACTTT | CASSLNDQGGSPLHF
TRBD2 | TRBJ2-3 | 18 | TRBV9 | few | TGTGCCAGCAGCGGCTCACCGACTAGCGGGGGGGTGAGAGATACGCAGTATTTT | CASSGSPTSGGVRDTQYF
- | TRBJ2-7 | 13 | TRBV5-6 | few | TGTGCCAGCAGCTTGGCCATTCCCTACGAGCAGTACTTC | CASSLAIPYEQYF
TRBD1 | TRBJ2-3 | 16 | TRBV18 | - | TGTGCCAGCTCACCTACGAAGGACAGGCTCACAGATACGCAGTATTTT | CASSPTKDRLTDTQYF
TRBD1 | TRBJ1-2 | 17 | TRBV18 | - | TGTGCCAGCTCACCAGCCGCTAGGGACAGGGCCCACTATGGCTACACCTTC | CASSPAARDRAHYGYTF
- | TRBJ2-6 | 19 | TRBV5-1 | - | TGCGCCAGCAGCAACGAAAAAGGGGGATGGCTCTCTGGGGCCAACGTCCTGACTTTC | CASSNEKGGWLSGANVLTF
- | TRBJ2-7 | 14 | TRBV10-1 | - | TGCGCCAGCAGTGAAGGCCCCGGCGGCAACGAGCAGTACTTC | CASSEGPGGNEQYF
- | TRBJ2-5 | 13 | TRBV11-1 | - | TGTGCCACCCAGGGGCGGACTGGGGAGACCCAGTACTTC | CATQGRTGETQYF
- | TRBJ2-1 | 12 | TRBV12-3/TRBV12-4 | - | TGTGCCAGCAGCCGGTCCCACAATGAGCAGTTCTTC | CASSRSHNEQFF
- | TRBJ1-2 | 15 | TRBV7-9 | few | TGTGCCAGCAGCTTAGGAACAGCCCCTGGGTATGGCTACACCTTC | CASSLGTAPGYGYTF
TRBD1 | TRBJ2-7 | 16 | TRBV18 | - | TGTGCCAGCTCACCTCCAATCGGGACAGGGGGCGACGAGCAGTACTTC | CASSPPIGTGGDEQYF
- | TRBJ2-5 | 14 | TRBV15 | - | TGTGCCACCAGCAGATCAGGGTACCAAGAGACCCAGTACTTC | CATSRSGYQETQYF
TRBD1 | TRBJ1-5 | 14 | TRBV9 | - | TGTGCCAGCAGCATAGGACAGGGCGGACAGCCCCAGCATTTT | CASSIGQGGQPQHF
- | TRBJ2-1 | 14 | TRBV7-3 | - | TGTGCCAGCAGCTTAGGGACAACCAACAATGAGCAGTTCTTC | CASSLGTTNNEQFF
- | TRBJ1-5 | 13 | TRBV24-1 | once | TGTGCCACCAGTGAGTCAGGGAATCAGCCCCAGCATTTT | CATSESGNQPQHF
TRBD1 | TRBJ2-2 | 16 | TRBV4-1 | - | TGCGCCAGCAGCAAGACAGGGGGCTGGGACACCGGGGAGCTGTTTTTT | CASSKTGGWDTGELFF
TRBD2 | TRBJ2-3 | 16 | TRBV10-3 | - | TGTGCCATCAGTGGACTAGCGGGGGCACCAGAAGATACGCAGTATTTT | CAISGLAGAPEDTQYF
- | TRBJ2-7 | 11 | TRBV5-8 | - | TGTGCCAGCACCAACTACTACGAGCAGTACTTC | CASTNYYEQYF